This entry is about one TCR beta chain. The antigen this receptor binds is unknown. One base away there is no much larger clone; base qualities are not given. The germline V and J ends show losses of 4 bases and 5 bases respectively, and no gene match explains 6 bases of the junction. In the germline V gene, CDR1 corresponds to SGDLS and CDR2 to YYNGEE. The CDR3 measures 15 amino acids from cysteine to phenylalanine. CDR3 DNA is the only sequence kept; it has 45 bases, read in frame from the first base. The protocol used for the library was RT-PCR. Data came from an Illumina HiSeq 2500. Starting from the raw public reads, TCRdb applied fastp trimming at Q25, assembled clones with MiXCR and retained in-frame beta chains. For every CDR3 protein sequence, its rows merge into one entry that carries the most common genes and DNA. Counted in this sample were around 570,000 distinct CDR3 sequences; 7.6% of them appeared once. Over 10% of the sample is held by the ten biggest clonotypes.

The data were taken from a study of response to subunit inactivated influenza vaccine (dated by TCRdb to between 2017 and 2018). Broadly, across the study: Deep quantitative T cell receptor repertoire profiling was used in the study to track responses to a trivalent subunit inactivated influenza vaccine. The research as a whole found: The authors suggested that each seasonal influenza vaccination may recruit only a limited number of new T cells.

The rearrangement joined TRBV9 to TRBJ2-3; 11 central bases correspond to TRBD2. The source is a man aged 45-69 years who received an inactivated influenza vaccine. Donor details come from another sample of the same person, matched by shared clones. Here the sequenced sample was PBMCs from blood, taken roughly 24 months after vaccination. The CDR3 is CASSLRLAGLDTQYF. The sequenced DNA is TGTGCCAGCAGCCTTAGACTAGCGGGGTTAGATACGCAGTATTTT.